These 23 T cell receptor beta chains were sequenced from one sample in a study of cytomegalovirus exposure and HLA in healthy donors. A multiplex PCR was run with 60 Vbeta primers and 13 Jbeta primers. Here immunoSEQ multiplex PCR was the method, and the copy in TCRdb shows in-frame clones only, minus some. The sample includes about 130,000 clones, 70% to 85% of them seen just once. The sample consisted of PBMCs. The receptor set was obtained from a woman aged 18-35 years in good health and CMV-seropositive.

The J gene is TRBJ2-7, the V gene TRBV6-5, with D perhaps TRBD1 (6 bases). The germline V gene has CDR1 MNHEY and CDR2 SVGAGI. Trimming took 6 bases from V and 6 from J, leaving 9 bases between them. There are 11 residues in the CDR3. The CDR3 reads CASSNRAEQYF. The CDR3 region has the DNA TGTGCCAGCAGCAACAGGGCCGAGCAGTACTTC.

This chain connects TRBV7-2 to TRBJ2-2, with TRBD2 matching over 9 bases. CDR3 length equals 15 residues. The J segment lost 4 bases and the V segment lost 1 base, leaving 1 base of the junction unmatched. In germline, CDR1 is SGHTA, CDR2 FQGNSA. The CDR3 loop reads CASSLVAGATGELFF. In DNA, the CDR3 is TGTGCCAGCAGCTTAGTAGCGGGGGCCACCGGGGAGCTGTTTTTT. Supplemented by reference TRBV7-2 and TRBJ2-2, the full variable domain reads GAGVSQSPSNKVTEKGKDVELRCDPISGHTALYWYRQSLGQGLEFLIYFQGNSAPDKSGLPSDRFSAERTGGSVSTLTIQRTQQEDSAVYLCASSLVAGATGELFFGEGSRLTVL.

The V gene is TRBV18, the J gene TRBJ2-1; 14 bases agree with TRBD2. There are 16 residues in the CDR3. The ends lost 1 base at V and 5 bases at J; junction bases unmatched: 1. Germline loops: CDR1 KGHSH, CDR2 LQKENI. CDR3 loop: CASSPRGLAGDNEQFF. CDR3 bases: TGTGCCAGCTCACCACGGGGACTAGCGGGGGACAATGAGCAGTTCTTC.

The rearrangement joins TRBV4-1 to TRBJ2-1; D is ambiguous. This CDR3 contains 15 residues. The germline V gene encodes CDR1 MGHRA and CDR2 YSYEKL. Trimming cost V 0 bases and J 3 bases, with 9 bases left between them. The CDR3 protein is CASSQDGVLYNEQFF. The CDR3 DNA reads as TGCGCCAGCAGCCAAGACGGAGTCCTCTACAATGAGCAGTTCTTC.

The V call is TRBV9, the J call TRBJ2-3; TRBD1 matches 8 bases. The junction had 8 bases not matched to a gene; V was cut back by 1 base and J by 4 bases. The V gene's germline CDR1 is SGDLS and CDR2 YYNGEE. The CDR3 has 16 residues. The CDR3 bases are TGTGCCAGCAGCGTACAGGGGGCAACCGGGGCAGATACGCAGTATTTT. Protein product: CASSVQGATGADTQYF. The whole variable domain, remainder taken from reference TRBV9 and TRBJ2-3, is DSGVTQTPKHLITATGQRVTLRCSPRSGDLSVYWYQQSLDQGLQFLIQYYNGEERAKGNILERFSAQQFPDLHSELNLSSLELGDSALYFCASSVQGATGADTQYFGPGTRLTVL.

The rearrangement uses TRBV6-6 and TRBJ2-1; TRBD1 matches at 10 bases. CDR1 is MNHNY and CDR2 is SVGAGI in the germline V gene (reference sequence). The J segment lost 7 bases and the V segment lost 6 bases, leaving 9 bases of the junction unmatched. The CDR3 is 15 residues long. The CDR3 loop is CASSTTGTGANEQFF. As DNA, the CDR3 is TGTGCCAGCAGCACGACCGGGACAGGGGCAAATGAGCAGTTCTTC.

The chain links TRBV9 to TRBJ2-5; a weak D match, TRBD2 (6 bases). V was clipped by 0 bases and J by 5 bases, with 17 bases between them. The V gene's germline CDR1 is SGDLS and CDR2 YYNGEE. This CDR3 has 16 amino acids. The CDR3 is CASSVGSGGEVETQYF. The CDR3 DNA sequence: TGTGCCAGCAGCGTAGGTTCCGGCGGGGAGGTGGAGACCCAGTACTTC.

The chain links TRBV6-5 to TRBJ2-1; 16 bases are a match to TRBD2. V was clipped by 7 bases and J by 8 bases; unmatched bases: 2. Germline V gene lookup returns CDR1 MNHEY and CDR2 SVGAGI. CDR3 length: 14 residues. The CDR3 loop is CASTGLAGGHEQFF. The CDR3, as DNA: TGTGCCAGCACGGGACTAGCGGGGGGGCATGAGCAGTTCTTC.

This chain uses TRBV18 with TRBJ2-1, with D tentatively TRBD2 (6 bases). Per germline, CDR1 KGHSH and CDR2 LQKENI. The V and J ends lost 3 bases and 6 bases respectively, with 9 bases between them. This CDR3 comprises 13 residues. The chain's CDR3 is CASSPETSNEQFF. In nucleotides, the CDR3 is TGTGCCAGCTCACCCGAGACTAGCAATGAGCAGTTCTTC.

J is TRBJ1-1 and V is TRBV19; perhaps TRBD1 as D (5 bases). CDR3 length equals 12 residues. The germline V gene encodes CDR1 LNHDA and CDR2 SQIVND (reference sequence). Trimming took 9 bases from V and 4 from J, leaving 12 bases between them. The DNA for the CDR3 is TGTGCCAGCTCGACGGGGGTCACTGAAGCTTTCTTT. Residues: CASSTGVTEAFF.

The rearrangement links TRBV6-5 to TRBJ1-1; TRBD1 might be the D (5 bases). The CDR3 is 13 amino acids. Trimming cost V 7 bases and J 2 bases, with 11 bases left between them. Germline CDR1 MNHEY, CDR2 SVGAGI. The chain's CDR3 is CASTGRANTEAFF. The CDR3, as DNA: TGTGCCAGCACGGGCAGGGCTAACACTGAAGCTTTCTTT.

The rearrangement links TRBV12-5 to TRBJ2-2; the D is unclear. Trimming took off 3 bases at V and 1 base at J, with 12 bases between the two ends. The CDR3 length is 16 residues. From germline, CDR1 is LGHNT and CDR2 FRNRAP. As DNA, the CDR3 is TGTGCTAGTGGTTTCAATCACCTAGAGAACACCGGGGAGCTGTTTTTT. Protein sequence: CASGFNHLENTGELFF.

This clone turned up a few times. This chain connects TRBV5-4 to TRBJ2-1, with TRBD2 matching 11 bases. The CDR3 is 16 residues long. V trimming: 4 bases; J trimming: 5 bases; junction bases outside the gene matches: 8. Germline CDR1 is SGHNT and CDR2 is YYREEE (reference sequence). CDR3 region: CASSPPGTSGNNEQFF. In DNA form, the CDR3 reads TGTGCCAGCAGCCCTCCCGGGACTAGCGGAAACAATGAGCAGTTCTTC.

Notes on this clone: This sample includes further DNA sequences coding for the same CDR3. The chain carries TRBV19 and TRBJ2-7; D not certain. The CDR3 contains 13 residues. Trimming left V 1 base short and J 0 bases short, with 4 bases between. The germline CDR1 and CDR2 sequences are LNHDA and SQIVND (reference sequence). The CDR3 here is CASSIGSSYEQYF. The CDR3 DNA reads as TGTGCCAGTAGTATAGGTAGCTCCTACGAGCAGTACTTC.

This clone has a single count. The chain has TRBV11-2 and TRBJ1-6; D gene ambiguous. The CDR3 sequence is 17 residues long. Per germline, CDR1 SGHAT and CDR2 FQNNGV. Trimming pared 2 bases from V and 0 bases from J, leaving 11 bases between. CDR3 DNA sequence: TGTGCCAGCAGCTTAAGGGAGACCAGCTCCTATAATTCACCCCTCCACTTT. Amino acids: CASSLRETSSYNSPLHF.

This chain uses TRBV9 with TRBJ1-2; a possible D gene is TRBD1 (5 bases). Germline V gene lookup returns CDR1 SGDLS and CDR2 YYNGEE. The CDR3 runs 14 residues. V was shortened by 4 bases and J by 7 bases, with 17 bases between the two germline ends. The CDR3 spells CASSTRAGVGGYTF. CDR3 bases: TGTGCCAGCAGCACCCGAGCGGGGGTGGGTGGCTACACCTTC.

In nucleotides, the CDR3 is TGTGCCAGCAGCTTTGGGACAGGTACACCGTTGAACACTGAAGCTTTCTTT. Its protein is CASSFGTGTPLNTEAFF. This rearrangement joins TRBV11-2 to TRBJ1-1; 8 bases agree with TRBD1. Germline CDR1 and CDR2: SGHAT and FQNNGV. Trimming cost V 3 bases and J 0 bases; bases outside gene matches: 9. CDR3 size: 17 residues.

The chain uses TRBV11-2 and TRBJ2-2; 13 bases align to TRBD2. Germline trimming cut 4 bases from V and 7 bases from J; bases unmatched to any gene: 3. The CDR3 length is 15 residues. Germline V gene sequence: CDR1 SGHAT, CDR2 FQNNGV. CDR3 protein: CASSYRTSGGGELFF. The DNA for the CDR3 is TGTGCCAGCAGCTATCGGACTAGCGGGGGCGGGGAGCTGTTTTTT.

This chain joins TRBV5-6 and TRBJ1-1; 8 bases are shared with TRBD1. CDR1 is SGHDT and CDR2 is YYEEEE in the germline V gene. The CDR3 is 13 amino acids. The V and J ends lost 4 bases and 6 bases, in that order; junction bases with no gene match: 5. CDR3 sequence (DNA): TGTGCCAGCAGCGACCCGACAGGGGCTGAAGCTTTCTTT. Amino acid sequence: CASSDPTGAEAFF.

CDR3 region: CASSLPGQAEAFF. As DNA, the CDR3 is TGTGCCAGCAGTCTCCCCGGACAGGCCGAAGCTTTCTTT. The J gene is TRBJ1-1, the V gene TRBV28, with 7 bases that match TRBD1. The length of the CDR3 is 13 residues. The germline CDR1 and CDR2 sequences are MDHEN and SYDVKM. V trimming: 5 bases; J trimming: 8 bases; junction bases outside the gene matches: 8.

The V call is TRBV30, the J call TRBJ2-3; 8 bases align to TRBD2. CDR3 length: 13 residues. Germline CDR1 reads GTSNPN; CDR2 reads SVGIG (reference sequence). V was clipped by 5 bases and J by 6 bases; unmatched bases: 7. CDR3 residues: CAWRGLAEDTQYF. As DNA, the CDR3 is TGTGCCTGGCGCGGACTAGCCGAGGATACGCAGTATTTT.

Here the CDR3 DNA reads TGTGCCAGCAGCCTAACCACAGGGATCTACGAGCAGTACTTC. Translating it yields CASSLTTGIYEQYF. V and J are TRBV7-9 and TRBJ2-7; TRBD1 might be the D (6 bases). Germline loops: CDR1 SEHNR, CDR2 FQNEAQ (reference sequence). With 5 bases removed from V and 3 bases from J, the gap between germline ends came to 14 bases. CDR3 length equals 14 residues. The full variable domain, completed using reference TRBV7-9 and TRBJ2-7, is DTGVSQNPRHKITKRGQNVTFRCDPISEHNRLYWYRQTLGQGPEFLTYFQNEAQLEKSRLLSDRFSAERPKGSFSTLEIQRTEQGDSAMYLCASSLTTGIYEQYFGPGTRLTVT.

The chain couples TRBV14 to TRBJ2-1; D is unclear. The V gene lost 1 base and the J gene lost 7 bases, with 11 bases spanning the gap. Looked up from germline, CDR1 is SGHDN and CDR2 is FVKESK. The length of the CDR3 is 14 residues. CDR3 region: CASSQGLRKNEQFF. The CDR3 nucleotides read TGTGCCAGCAGCCAAGGTCTGCGAAAAAATGAGCAGTTCTTC. The variable domain in full, completed from reference TRBV14 and TRBJ2-1, reads EAGVTQFPSHSVIEKGQTVTLRCDPISGHDNLYWYRRVMGKEIKFLLHFVKESKQDESGMPNNRFLAERTGGTYSTLKVQPAELEDSGVYFCASSQGLRKNEQFFGPGTRLTVL.